The 9 T cell receptor beta chains below were found in one sample sequenced in a study of cytomegalovirus exposure and HLA in healthy donors. PCR was performed using 60 Vbeta and 13 Jbeta primers. The table came from immunoSEQ multiplex PCR; TCRdb's copy has only in-frame clones and leaves some out. The sample lists over 120,000 clones; about 80% were seen once. Sequencing was performed on PBMCs. The origin of the receptors is a woman aged 60-75 years in good health and CMV-seropositive.

The chain combines TRBV7-3 with TRBJ2-6; no firm D call. Germline values: CDR1 SGHTA, CDR2 FQGTGA. The CDR3 has 16 residues. Trimming took 5 bases from V and 1 from J, leaving 12 bases between them. CDR3 sequence (DNA): TGTGCCAGCAGCCCCCACGGCGGTTCTGGGGCCAACGTCCTGACTTTC. It translates to CASSPHGGSGANVLTF.

The chain has TRBV28 and TRBJ2-1; 7 bases map to TRBD1. The CDR3 has 15 residues. Losses at the gene ends were 2 bases for V and 10 bases for J; bases not matched to a gene: 11. Germline CDR1 is MDHEN and CDR2 is SYDVKM. The CDR3 DNA is TGTGCCAGCAGTTTAACCCCTTCGACAGGGCCCGAGCAGTTCTTC. Translated, it gives CASSLTPSTGPEQFF.

The chain employs TRBV27 and TRBJ1-1; D call uncertain. The germline V gene has CDR1 MNHEY and CDR2 SMNVEV (reference sequence). The CDR3 runs to 13 residues. Trimming left V 3 bases short and J 1 base short, with 6 bases between. The CDR3 nucleotides are TGTGCCAGCAGTTTTACCAGGAACACTGAAGCTTTCTTT. This translates into CASSFTRNTEAFF.

This clone was observed a few times. This chain joins TRBV5-4 and TRBJ1-1; D is perhaps TRBD1 (5 bases). The germline V and J ends were trimmed by 4 bases and 1 base, with 8 bases remaining between them. CDR1 and CDR2 from the germline V gene are SGHNT and YYREEE (reference sequence). This CDR3 region has 13 residues. The CDR3 nucleotides read TGTGCCAGCAGCCCCCAGGGGAACACTGAAGCTTTCTTT. It codes for CASSPQGNTEAFF.

The V and J genes are TRBV2 and TRBJ2-7; D perhaps matches TRBD1 (7 bases). The CDR3 runs to 14 residues. V lost 7 bases and J 3 bases, leaving 16 bases between the germline ends. Germline CDR1 reads SNHLY; CDR2 reads FYNNEI. CDR3 in amino acids: CASILQGRYYEQYF. CDR3 in DNA: TGTGCCAGCATTCTACAGGGGAGGTACTACGAGCAGTACTTC.

The rearrangement uses TRBV11-3 and TRBJ1-1, with 7 bases lining up with TRBD1. Unmatched junction bases numbered 4, after V lost 2 bases and J lost 7 bases. The CDR3 covers 13 residues. Germline lookup yields CDR1 SGHNT and CDR2 YENEEA. The CDR3 sequence is CASSLRGQSEAFF. Here the CDR3 DNA reads TGTGCCAGCAGCTTACGGGGACAGAGTGAAGCTTTCTTT.

Points on this clone: Compared with germline, one end of the junction differs, possibly owing to a read error. The chain employs TRBV7-9 and TRBJ1-5, with 9 nucleotides matching TRBD1. This CDR3 region has 16 residues. Germline assignment: CDR1 SEHNR and CDR2 FQNEAQ (reference sequence). CDR3 in amino acids: CAGSLGTGRDYQPQHF. The CDR3 bases are TGTGCCGGCAGCCTAGGGACAGGGAGGGATTATCAGCCCCAGCATTTT.

The chain joins TRBV5-1 to TRBJ1-4; 7 bases are a match to TRBD1. The J segment lost 1 base and the V segment lost 4 bases, leaving 4 bases of the junction unmatched. The CDR3 is 15 amino acids. Per germline, CDR1 SGHRS and CDR2 YFSETQ. The chain's CDR3 is CASSITGETNEKLFF. The CDR3 DNA is TGCGCCAGCAGCATAACAGGGGAAACTAATGAAAAACTGTTTTTT.

The J gene is TRBJ1-5, the V gene TRBV4-1; D call uncertain. Trimming pared 1 base from V and 0 bases from J, leaving 7 bases between. The CDR3 consists of 15 residues. CDR1 MGHRA and CDR2 YSYEKL come from the germline V gene. The CDR3 region is CASSQAAGSNQPQHF. The CDR3 DNA is TGCGCCAGCAGCCAAGCGGCGGGTAGCAATCAGCCCCAGCATTTT.